Presented here are 28 T cell receptor beta chains from one specimen sequenced in a study of tumor-infiltrating lymphocytes in primary liver carcinoma. The authors made TCR beta cDNA from about 500 ng total RNA with a constant-region primer. Slightly modified ARM-PCR, run as three nested multiplex PCR rounds, produced the TCR beta libraries. For approximately 9 cycles apiece, the opening two PCR rounds ran with TRBV1-TRBV30 forward primers and a C-beta reverse primer. TCRdb analysed the multiplex PCR reads with MiXCR anew, one entry per CDR3 protein. In the table there are fewer than 200,000 distinct CDR3 sequences, 85% of which are singletons. From 20-30 mg of unsorted bulk tissue, DNA and RNA were co-extracted together. Sequencing was performed on tumor tissue from primary liver carcinoma. These receptors originate from a middle-aged man with primary liver carcinoma and hepatitis B virus infection.

On this clonotype itself: A read error may produce the germline difference seen at one junction end. The gene calls are TRBV5-6 and TRBJ2-3, with D perhaps matching TRBD1 (5 bases). CDR1 is SGHDT, CDR2 YYEEEE, per germline. This CDR3 is built from 13 residues. The CDR3 region is CASSTKGPLTRYF. CDR3 nucleotides: TGTGCCAGCAGCACCAAGGGGCCTTTAACGCGGTATTTT.

In the case of this clonotype: A read error is likely, as this CDR3 ends without the conserved phenylalanine or tryptophan. The chain is built from TRBV11-3 and TRBJ2-1; weak D call: TRBD1 (5 bases). The germline V gene has CDR1 SGHNT and CDR2 YENEEA. The CDR3 covers 14 residues. The CDR3 DNA reads as TGTGTCAGCAGCTTAGGGGTCAGCAACAATGAGCAGTTCACC. Its protein is CVSSLGVSNNEQFT.

Of note for this clonotype: At one of its ends the junction is not consistent with the germline gene, which may arise from a read error. V and J are TRBV29-1 and TRBJ2-2; 9 bases are a match to TRBD2. This CDR3 region has 15 residues. The germline V gene encodes CDR1 SQVTM and CDR2 ANQGSEA. The CDR3 coding sequence is TGCAGTGTTGGGACTAGCCCGACGAACATCGGGGAGCTGTTTTTT. Translated: CSVGTSPTNIGELFF.

With respect to this clonotype: A much larger clone lies one base from this, so it may be a read error. The rearrangement joins TRBV30 to TRBJ1-1; TRBD1 matches at 7 bases. CDR3 length equals 14 residues. V was clipped by 3 bases and J by 6 bases; unmatched bases: 10. Germline loops: CDR1 GTSNPN, CDR2 SVGIG (reference sequence). The CDR3 loop is CAWSLTGQLAEAFF. CDR3 DNA: TGTGCCTGGAGCCTGACAGGGCAATTGGCTGAAGCTTTCTTT.

This clonotype has ten or more counts. This chain connects TRBV5-1 to TRBJ2-3, with 9 bases that match TRBD2. With V trimmed by 4 bases and J by 1 base, 10 bases remained unmatched. The germline V gene encodes CDR1 SGHRS and CDR2 YFSETQ. CDR3 length: 17 amino acids. This chain's CDR3 is CASSPLRTSDRTDTQYF. The CDR3 DNA is TGCGCCAGCAGCCCTCTGAGGACTAGCGACCGCACAGATACGCAGTATTTT.

On this clonotype: One end of the junction is discordant with germline, which a read error may explain. This rearrangement joins TRBV29-1 to TRBJ2-5, with D possibly called TRBD1 or TRBD2 (5 bases each). The CDR3 has 15 residues. Germline lookup yields CDR1 SQVTM and CDR2 ANQGSEA. In nucleotides, the CDR3 is TGTAGCGTTGAAGCTGACATGGGGCGAGCAGAGACCCAGTACTTC. Its translation is CSVEADMGRAETQYF.

Details on this clonotype: This may be a read error, as it is one base from a much larger clone. The chain carries TRBV5-1 and TRBJ2-2; D gene uncertain. This CDR3 comprises 11 residues. Germline lookup yields CDR1 SGHRS and CDR2 YFSETQ. The V end lost 6 bases, the J end lost 8 bases, and 8 bases lay between the germline ends. CDR3 protein: CASIRDGELFF. In DNA, the CDR3 is TGCGCCAGCATCCGCGATGGGGAGCTGTTTTTT. The whole variable domain, remainder taken from reference TRBV5-1 and TRBJ2-2, is KAGVTQTPRYLIKTRGQQVTLSCSPISGHRSVSWYQQTPGQGLQFLFEYFSETQRNKGNFPGRFSGRQFSNSRSEMNVSTLELGDSALYLCASIRDGELFFGEGSRLTVL.

Comments on this clonotype: At one end the junction does not follow the germline gene, possibly because of a read error. The rearrangement links TRBV11-3 to TRBJ2-1; TRBD1 might be the D (5 bases). CDR1 and CDR2 from the germline V gene are SGHNT and YENEEA. The CDR3 is 16 amino acids. In DNA, the CDR3 is TGTGCCAGCAGTTTAGGTACTGGGGCAGACTACAATGAGCAGTTCTTC. Translation gives CASSLGTGADYNEQFF.

As for this clonotype: This may arise from a read error, as a much more abundant clone is one base away. The chain employs TRBV19 and TRBJ2-1, with D possibly being TRBD2 (6 bases). CDR3 length equals 14 residues. Germline V gene data show CDR1 as LNHDA and CDR2 as SQIVND (reference sequence). The CDR3 is CTSSIGGSGNEQFF. The DNA for the CDR3 is TGTACCAGTAGTATAGGCGGTAGCGGCAATGAGCAGTTCTTC. The entire variable domain, with the rest obtained from reference TRBV19 and TRBJ2-1, is as follows: DGGITQSPKYLFRKEGQNVTLSCEQNLNHDAMYWYRQDPGQGLRLIYYSQIVNDFQKGDIAEGYSVSREKKESFPLTVTSAQKNPTAFYLCTSSIGGSGNEQFFGPGTRLTVL.

This clonotype was observed once. It is likely a read error, because the conserved phenylalanine at the end of the CDR3 is missing. The genes are TRBV6-5 and TRBJ2-1; D not certain. Germline assignment: CDR1 MNHEY and CDR2 SVGAGI. The CDR3 has 14 amino acids. V gave up 6 bases and J gave up 9 bases, with 18 bases separating them. CDR3 sequence reads: CASSPRPSFGEQFL. CDR3 bases: TGTGCCAGCAGCCCTCGGCCCAGTTTTGGTGAGCAGTTCTTG.

As to this clonotype: It may be a read error: a sequence one base away is much more abundant. V gene TRBV25-1 combines with J gene TRBJ2-7; the D is unclear. The germline V and J ends were trimmed by 4 bases and 7 bases, with 8 bases remaining between them. The length of the CDR3 is 11 residues. Germline V CDR1 and CDR2: MGHDK, SYGVNS. In nucleotides, the CDR3 is TGTGCCAGCAGTGCTCTTCGGGAGCAGTACTTC. It encodes CASSALREQYF.

As regards this clonotype: At one end, the junction sequence differs from germline, possibly due to a read error. V usage is TRBV12-3 or TRBV12-4 and J usage is TRBJ1-1; D is unresolved. CDR3 length: 12 residues. The CDR3 sequence is CTSSLDGSEVFF. CDR3 sequence (DNA): TGTACCAGCAGTTTAGACGGGTCTGAAGTTTTCTTT.

A note on this clonotype: The junction shows a germline mismatch at one end, possibly a read error. This chain links TRBV4-2 with TRBJ1-2; no firm D call. From germline, CDR1 is LGHNA and CDR2 YNFKEQ. The CDR3 is 14 amino acids. CDR3 in DNA: TGTGCCAGCAGCCACTTGGACGCCAACTACGGCTACACCTTC. Its protein is CASSHLDANYGYTF.

To note about this clonotype: Its ends do not fully match the called genes, so a read error is possible. The genes are TRBV11-2 and TRBJ2-7; no definite D call. The CDR3 covers 15 residues. The germline gives CDR1 SGHAT, CDR2 FQNNGV. CDR3 bases: TGTACCAGCAGCTCCGGACGACTTTACGCGCGCGAGCAGTATTTC. Its protein is CTSSSGRLYAREQYF.

This clonotype showed up many times. The gene calls are TRBV5-6 and TRBJ1-5, with TRBD1 as a possible D gene (6 bases). The CDR3 length is 16 residues. Germline CDR1 reads SGHDT; CDR2 reads YYEEEE. Trimming pared 4 bases from V and 3 bases from J, leaving 17 bases between. CDR3 in amino acids: CASSRGGGLNNQPQHF. CDR3 nucleotides: TGTGCCAGCAGCCGGGGGGGGGGGCTTAACAATCAGCCCCAGCATTTT.

In its sample, this clonotype was seen once. Likely a read error: the CDR3 ends without its conserved phenylalanine or tryptophan. The rearrangement links TRBV12-5 to TRBJ2-1; no firm D call. The germline CDR1 and CDR2 sequences are LGHNT and FRNRAP. The length of the CDR3 is 13 residues. CDR3 coding DNA: TGTGCTAATGGTCACCGTTACTCCAATGAGCAGTTCTTA. This encodes CANGHRYSNEQFL.

Remarks on this clonotype: At one boundary the junction diverges from the germline segment, which might be a read error. J is TRBJ2-1 and V is TRBV6-6; no firm D call. The CDR3 is made up of 13 amino acids. CDR1 and CDR2 (germline): MNHNY, SVGAGI (reference sequence). CDR3 sequence reads: CASSYLGWNEQFF. The DNA for the CDR3 is TGCGCCAGCAGTTACCTAGGGTGGAATGAGCAGTTCTTC.

In the case of this clonotype: Here the CDR3 omits its conserved ending phenylalanine or tryptophan, so a read error is the likely source. The rearrangement links TRBV28 to TRBJ2-1; weak D call: TRBD2 (7 bases). Germline V gene data show CDR1 as MDHEN and CDR2 as SYDVKM. The CDR3 has 14 amino acids. CDR3 loop: CPSSSPREGDEQFL. The CDR3 DNA reads TGTCCCAGCAGTTCCCCCAGGGAGGGGGATGAGCAGTTCCTC.

As to this clonotype: A read error is possible here, since a much larger clone lies one base away. The chain links TRBV28 to TRBJ2-7, with 7 bases that match TRBD2. The CDR3 extends over 16 amino acids. The J segment lost 4 bases and the V segment lost 3 bases, leaving 12 bases of the junction unmatched. Germline lookup yields CDR1 MDHEN and CDR2 SYDVKM. The CDR3 nucleotides are TGTGCCAGCAGTTTCGGGGGGAGCGGGAAAAATTACGAGCAGTACTTC. This sequence encodes CASSFGGSGKNYEQYF.

A word on this clonotype: Because the CDR3 is missing its conserved closing phenylalanine or tryptophan, this is likely a read error. For the CDR3, the DNA is TGTGCCAGCAGCCTTACAGGGGACACTGAGGCTTTCCTT. It encodes CASSLTGDTEAFL. V usage is TRBV7-9 and J usage is TRBJ1-1, with 7 bases identical to TRBD1. This CDR3 spans 13 amino acids. The germline V gene has CDR1 SEHNR and CDR2 FQNEAQ (reference sequence).

Concerning this clonotype itself: The junction and the germline gene differ at one end; a read error may be behind it. This chain connects TRBV12-3 or TRBV12-4 to TRBJ1-3; D remains unclear. The CDR3 contains 10 residues. CDR3 in amino acids: CVSSVNTIYF. The CDR3 DNA follows: TGTGTCAGCTCGGTGAACACCATATATTTT.

As regards this clonotype: Germline and junction disagree at one end, which may indicate a read error. The chain joins TRBV10-3 to TRBJ2-3; 12 nucleotides agree with TRBD1. Germline CDR1 reads ENHRY; CDR2 reads SYGVKD. The length of the CDR3 is 14 residues. In DNA, the CDR3 is TGTGCCGTGTCCGGGACAGGGGGCACAGATACGCGGTATTTT. This translates into CAVSGTGGTDTRYF.

Points on this clonotype: Relative to the germline gene, one junction end is altered; a read error may explain this. V and J are TRBV6-1 and TRBJ2-7, with D possibly being TRBD1 (6 bases). Germline CDR1 and CDR2: MNHNS and SASEGT. This CDR3 is built from 13 residues. The CDR3 loop reads CASTRTDSYVQYF. In DNA, the CDR3 is TGTGCCAGTACCCGGACAGATTCCTACGTGCAGTACTTC.

Regarding this clonotype: One end of the junction is discordant with germline, which a read error may explain. The V gene is TRBV25-1, the J gene TRBJ2-7, with D possibly being TRBD1 or TRBD2 (5 bases each). The CDR3 loop spans 15 amino acids. CDR1 MGHDK and CDR2 SYGVNS come from the germline V gene. DNA of the CDR3: TGTGCCAGCTGTGACTACGACAGTTTCTCCTACGAGCAGTACTTC. It codes for CASCDYDSFSYEQYF.

On this clonotype itself: The germline gene is not matched at one end of the junction; a read error may be the cause. The rearrangement uses TRBV29-1 and TRBJ2-1, with unresolved D. Germline values: CDR1 SQVTM, CDR2 ANQGSEA. This CDR3 spans 10 amino acids. In DNA, the CDR3 is TGCATCGTTGTATGGGCGTTACAGTTCTTC. Its protein is CIVVWALQFF.

As concerns this clonotype: Without the conserved terminal phenylalanine or tryptophan, this CDR3 likely stems from a read error. The chain employs TRBV29-1 and TRBJ1-5, with D possibly matching TRBD1 (5 bases). V lost 4 bases, J lost 7 bases, and 11 bases lay in between. In germline, CDR1 is SQVTM, CDR2 ANQGSEA. The CDR3 sequence is 12 residues long. The CDR3 sequence: CSVAQGEQPQHY. The CDR3 DNA reads TGCAGCGTTGCTCAGGGAGAGCAGCCCCAGCATTAT.

With regard to this clonotype: One base away lies a much larger clone, so this may be a sequencing read error. V usage is TRBV14 and J usage is TRBJ2-7; D unresolved. The V gene's germline CDR1 is SGHDN and CDR2 FVKESK. V was cut by 4 bases and J by 9 bases, with 13 bases left in between. The CDR3 totals 12 residues. The CDR3 here is CASSRFMGSQYF. CDR3 sequence (DNA): TGTGCCAGCAGCCGCTTTATGGGTTCGCAGTACTTC.

With regard to this clonotype: Germline is not matched at one junction end, which may reflect a read error. The CDR3 region is CASSTGVGVVNYDYTF. DNA for the CDR3: TGTGCCAGCAGTACCGGGGTCGGAGTCGTAAACTATGACTACACCTTC. The chain joins TRBV6-5 to TRBJ1-2; no clear D. The CDR3 is 16 residues long. Germline lookup yields CDR1 MNHEY and CDR2 SVGAGI.